This T cell receptor (beta chain) was captured in a study of T-cell memory formation after mild COVID-19. The overall study: TCR clusters mostly belonged to single donors. Overall study results and limits: Contracting CD8+ clones were enriched in EMRA, CD4+ mainly in CM and EM. Contracting clones from day 15 to 85 showed balanced CD4/CD8; later expanders favored CD4+. Detection of some responders pre-infection suggested pre-existing cross-reactive memory T cells participated.

TCRdb analysed the 5' RACE reads with MiXCR anew, one entry per CDR3 protein. The sample yields under 350,000 distinct CDR3 sequences, roughly 15% seen once. This clonotype was detected many times. What it binds is unknown. The TCR originated in a man between 18 and 29 years old who had mild COVID-19 (a few samples of this study predate the infection). Cell type and time point are not known. Sequenced sample: PBMCs or a T cell subset sorted from them (not recorded which).

The CDR3 DNA reads as TGCGCCAGCAACCCCGGGGGCCGGGAGGGTGAGCAGTTCTTC. Translation gives CASNPGGREGEQFF. The rearrangement links TRBV5-1 to TRBJ2-1; 8 bases are shared with TRBD2. The CDR3 is 14 residues long. Germline V CDR1 and CDR2: SGHRS, YFSETQ. Unmatched junction bases numbered 11, after V lost 6 bases and J lost 9 bases.